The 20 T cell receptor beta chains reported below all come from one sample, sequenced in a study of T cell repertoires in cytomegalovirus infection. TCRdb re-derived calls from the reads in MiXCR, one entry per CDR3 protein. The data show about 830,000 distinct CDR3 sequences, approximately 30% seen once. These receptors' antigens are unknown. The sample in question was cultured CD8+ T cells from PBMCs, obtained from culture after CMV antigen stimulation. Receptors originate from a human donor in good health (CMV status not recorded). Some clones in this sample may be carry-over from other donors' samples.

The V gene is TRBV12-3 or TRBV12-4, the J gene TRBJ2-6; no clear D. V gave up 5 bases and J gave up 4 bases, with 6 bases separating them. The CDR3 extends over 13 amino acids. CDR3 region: CASSPDGANVLTF. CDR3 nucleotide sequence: TGTGCCAGCAGTCCGGACGGGGCCAACGTCCTGACTTTC.

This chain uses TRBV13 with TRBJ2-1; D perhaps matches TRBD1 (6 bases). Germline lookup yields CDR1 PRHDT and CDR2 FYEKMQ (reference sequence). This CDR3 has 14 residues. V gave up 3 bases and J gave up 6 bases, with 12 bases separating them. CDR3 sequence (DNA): TGTGCCAGCAGCTTGGGAACAGGGAGCAATGAGCAGTTCTTC. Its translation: CASSLGTGSNEQFF.

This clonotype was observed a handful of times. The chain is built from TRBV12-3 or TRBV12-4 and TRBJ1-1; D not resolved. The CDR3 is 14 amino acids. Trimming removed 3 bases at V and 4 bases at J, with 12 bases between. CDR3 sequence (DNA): TGTGCCAGCAGTTTGGGGTACCTAGGCACTGAAGCTTTCTTT. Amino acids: CASSLGYLGTEAFF.

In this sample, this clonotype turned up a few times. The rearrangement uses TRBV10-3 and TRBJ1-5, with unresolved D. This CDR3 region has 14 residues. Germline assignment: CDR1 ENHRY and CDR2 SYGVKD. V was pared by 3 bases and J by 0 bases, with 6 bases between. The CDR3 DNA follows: TGTGCCATCAGTGAAGAAGCTAGCAATCAGCCCCAGCATTTT. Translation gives CAISEEASNQPQHF.

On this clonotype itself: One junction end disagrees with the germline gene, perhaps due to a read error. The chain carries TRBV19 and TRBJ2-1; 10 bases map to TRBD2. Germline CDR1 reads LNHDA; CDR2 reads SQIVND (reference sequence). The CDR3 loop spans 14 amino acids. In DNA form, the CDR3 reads TGTGTCAGTAAGGTAGCGGGGGGCGGAAATGAGCAGTTCTTC. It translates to CVSKVAGGGNEQFF.

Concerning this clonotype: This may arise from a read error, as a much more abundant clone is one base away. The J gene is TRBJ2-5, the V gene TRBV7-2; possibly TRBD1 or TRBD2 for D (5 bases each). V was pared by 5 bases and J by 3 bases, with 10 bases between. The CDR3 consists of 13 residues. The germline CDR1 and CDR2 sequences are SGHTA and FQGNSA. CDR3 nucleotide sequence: TGTACCAGCAGCAGGGGAGAGGAAGAGACCCAGTACTTC. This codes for CTSSRGEEETQYF.

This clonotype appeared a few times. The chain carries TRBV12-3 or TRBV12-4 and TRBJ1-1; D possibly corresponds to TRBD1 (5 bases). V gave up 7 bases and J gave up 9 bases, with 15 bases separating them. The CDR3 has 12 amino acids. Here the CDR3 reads CASTGGVLKAFF. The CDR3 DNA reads TGTGCCAGCACCGGAGGGGTCCTGAAAGCTTTCTTT.

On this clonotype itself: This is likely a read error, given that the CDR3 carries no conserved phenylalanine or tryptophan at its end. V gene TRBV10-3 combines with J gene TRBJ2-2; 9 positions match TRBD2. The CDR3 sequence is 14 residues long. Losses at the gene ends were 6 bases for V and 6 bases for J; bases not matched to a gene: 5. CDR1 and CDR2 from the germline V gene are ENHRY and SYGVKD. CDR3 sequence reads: CAIRGGGAPGELFL. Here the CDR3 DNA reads TGTGCCATCAGAGGCGGGGGGGCCCCCGGGGAGCTGTTTTTA.

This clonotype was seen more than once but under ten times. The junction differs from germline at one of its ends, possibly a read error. The CDR3 loop is CASSMRLAGEGTQYF. The CDR3 nucleotides read TGTGCTAGCAGCATGAGACTAGCGGGGGAAGGGACCCAGTACTTC. The chain uses TRBV7-6 and TRBJ2-5, with 12 nucleotides matching TRBD2. The CDR3 has 15 residues. The V gene's germline CDR1 is SGHVS and CDR2 FNYEAQ.

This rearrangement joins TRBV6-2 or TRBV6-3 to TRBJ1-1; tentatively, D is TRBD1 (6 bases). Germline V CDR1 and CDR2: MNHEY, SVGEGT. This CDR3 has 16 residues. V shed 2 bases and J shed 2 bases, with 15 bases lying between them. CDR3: CASSYLLRGGNTEAFF. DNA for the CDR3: TGTGCCAGCAGTTACCTCCTCAGGGGAGGAAACACTGAAGCTTTCTTT.

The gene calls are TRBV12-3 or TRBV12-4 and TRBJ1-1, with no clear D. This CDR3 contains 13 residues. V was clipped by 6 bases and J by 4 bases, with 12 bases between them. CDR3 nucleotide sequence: TGTGCCAGCAGCGTCGGCAGAATCACTGAAGCTTTCTTT. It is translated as CASSVGRITEAFF.

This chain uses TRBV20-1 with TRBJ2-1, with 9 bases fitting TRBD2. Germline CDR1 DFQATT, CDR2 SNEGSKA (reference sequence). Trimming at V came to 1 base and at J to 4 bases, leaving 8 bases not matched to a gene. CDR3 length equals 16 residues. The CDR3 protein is CSARVGGGAKYNEQFF. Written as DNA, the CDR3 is TGCAGTGCTAGAGTGGGCGGGGGGGCTAAGTACAATGAGCAGTTCTTC.

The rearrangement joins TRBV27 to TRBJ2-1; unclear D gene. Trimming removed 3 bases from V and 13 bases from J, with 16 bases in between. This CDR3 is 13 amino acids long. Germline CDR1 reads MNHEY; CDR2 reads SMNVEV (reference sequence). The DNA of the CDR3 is TGTGCCAGCAGTTTCCCAGGTCGGCCCCTACAGTTCTTC. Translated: CASSFPGRPLQFF.

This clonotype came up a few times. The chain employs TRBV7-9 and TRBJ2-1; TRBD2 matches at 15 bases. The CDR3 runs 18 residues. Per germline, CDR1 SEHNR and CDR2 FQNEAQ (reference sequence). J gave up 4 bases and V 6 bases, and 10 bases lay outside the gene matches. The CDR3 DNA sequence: TGTGCCAGCAGATACTCCAGGACTAGCGGGGGGGCATACAATGAGCAGTTCTTC. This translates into CASRYSRTSGGAYNEQFF.

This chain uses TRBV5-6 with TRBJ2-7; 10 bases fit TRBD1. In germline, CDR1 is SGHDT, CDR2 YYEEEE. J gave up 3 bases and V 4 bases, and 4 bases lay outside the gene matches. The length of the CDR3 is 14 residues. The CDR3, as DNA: TGTGCCAGCAGCGTGGGGACAGGGGACTACGAGCAGTACGTC. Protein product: CASSVGTGDYEQYV.

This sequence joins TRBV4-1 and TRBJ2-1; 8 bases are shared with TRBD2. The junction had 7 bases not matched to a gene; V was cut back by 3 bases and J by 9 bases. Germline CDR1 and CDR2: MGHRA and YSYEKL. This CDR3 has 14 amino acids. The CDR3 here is CASSHPAGVLEQFF. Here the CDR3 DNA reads TGCGCCAGCAGCCATCCAGCGGGGGTCCTTGAGCAGTTCTTC.

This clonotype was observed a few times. CDR3 region: CASSQEGTGQFF. In DNA, the CDR3 is TGCGCCAGCAGCCAAGAAGGAACCGGGCAGTTCTTC. The chain links TRBV4-3 to TRBJ2-1; no firm D call. Trimming removed 0 bases from V and 12 bases from J, with 9 bases in between. The CDR3 has 12 residues. Germline assignment: CDR1 LGHNA and CDR2 YSLEER.

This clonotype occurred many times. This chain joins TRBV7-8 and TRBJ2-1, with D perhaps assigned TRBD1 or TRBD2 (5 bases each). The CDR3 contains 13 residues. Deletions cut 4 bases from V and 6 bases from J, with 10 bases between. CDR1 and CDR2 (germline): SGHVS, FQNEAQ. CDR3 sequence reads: CASSWEGTNEQFF. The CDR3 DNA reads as TGTGCCAGCAGCTGGGAAGGGACCAATGAGCAGTTCTTC. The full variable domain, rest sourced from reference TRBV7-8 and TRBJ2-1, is GAGVSQSPRYKVAKRGQDVALRCDPISGHVSLFWYQQALGQGPEFLTYFQNEAQLDKSGLPSDRFFAERPEGSVSTLKIQRTQQEDSAVYLCASSWEGTNEQFFGPGTRLTVL.

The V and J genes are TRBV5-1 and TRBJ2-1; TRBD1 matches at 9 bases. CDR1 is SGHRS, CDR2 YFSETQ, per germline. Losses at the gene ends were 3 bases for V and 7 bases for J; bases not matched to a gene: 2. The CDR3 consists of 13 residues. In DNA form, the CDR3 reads TGCGCCAGCAGCTGGGGGACAGGGAATGAGCAGTTCTTC. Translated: CASSWGTGNEQFF. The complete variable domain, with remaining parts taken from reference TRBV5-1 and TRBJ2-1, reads KAGVTQTPRYLIKTRGQQVTLSCSPISGHRSVSWYQQTPGQGLQFLFEYFSETQRNKGNFPGRFSGRQFSNSRSEMNVSTLELGDSALYLCASSWGTGNEQFFGPGTRLTVL.

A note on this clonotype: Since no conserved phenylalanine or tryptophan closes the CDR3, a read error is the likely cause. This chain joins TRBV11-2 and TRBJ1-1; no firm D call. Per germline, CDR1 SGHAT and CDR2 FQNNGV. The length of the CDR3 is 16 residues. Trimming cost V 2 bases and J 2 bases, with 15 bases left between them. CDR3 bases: TGTGCCAGCAGCTTATGGGCTGACACTAAAAACACTGAAGCTTTCTAT. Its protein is CASSLWADTKNTEAFY.